Following are 20 T cell receptor beta chains from one sample sequenced in a study of cytomegalovirus exposure and HLA in healthy donors (TCRdb year 2017). Libraries were made using the immunoSEQ multiplex PCR assay. The multiplex PCR relied on a mix of 60 forward primers for TCR Vbeta segments and 13 reverse primers for TCR Jbeta segments. As stored in TCRdb, this immuneACCESS dataset retains in-frame rearrangements with V and J assigned. A fraction of the clones does not appear; measured against another copy, unresolved V genes explain less than half of the discrepancy, and the remainder lacks a known reason. Present in this sample are approximately 100,000 clones, around 85% of which were seen just once. Approximately 3.6% of the sample comes from the top ten. The sequenced sample consisted of PBMCs. These receptors came from a man younger than 45 in good health and CMV-seronegative.

V is TRBV5-1 and J is TRBJ2-5, with 7 bases identical to TRBD1. This CDR3 has 17 amino acids. Germline V gives CDR1 SGHRS, CDR2 YFSETQ. The ends lost 4 bases at V and 5 bases at J; junction bases unmatched: 17. CDR3 nucleotide sequence: TGCGCCAGCAGCGCGGGCCCAGGGGGTTCCAACGCGGAGACCCAGTACTTC. As protein: CASSAGPGGSNAETQYF.

As for this clone: A read error may account for a junction end that differs from germline. The rearrangement links TRBV15 to TRBJ1-5; D uncertain. Germline loops: CDR1 LNHNV, CDR2 YYDKDF (reference sequence). This CDR3 comprises 13 residues. The DNA for the CDR3 is TGTGCCACCAGTAGAGACCAGGTTCAGCCCCAGCATTTT. Its protein product is CATSRDQVQPQHF.

Concerning this clone: Other DNA sequences in the sample encode the same CDR3. This chain joins TRBV6-5 and TRBJ2-5; 7 nucleotides line up with TRBD1. The germline CDR1 and CDR2 sequences are MNHEY and SVGAGI. This CDR3 region has 13 residues. V was pared by 6 bases and J by 1 base, with 2 bases of the junction left unmatched. The CDR3 sequence is CASSRDSQETQYF. As DNA, the CDR3 is TGTGCCAGCAGCCGGGACAGCCAAGAGACCCAGTACTTC.

This chain connects TRBV4-1 to TRBJ2-1; 7 nucleotides agree with TRBD1. Germline assignment: CDR1 MGHRA and CDR2 YSYEKL. The CDR3 contains 15 residues. V lost 2 bases, J lost 6 bases, and 7 bases stayed unmatched. The CDR3 protein is CASSQLGDRANEQFF. For the CDR3, the DNA is TGCGCCAGCAGCCAACTGGGGGACAGAGCCAATGAGCAGTTCTTC.

This clone was recorded once. The missing conserved phenylalanine or tryptophan at the end of this CDR3 makes a read error likely. The chain recombines TRBV9 with TRBJ1-1; D might be TRBD1 (5 bases). V was clipped by 4 bases and J by 10 bases, with 17 bases between them. This CDR3 has 13 amino acids. Germline V gene data show CDR1 as SGDLS and CDR2 as YYNGEE. The CDR3 is CASSPLLWGGAFV. CDR3 sequence (DNA): TGTGCCAGCAGCCCCCTATTGTGGGGGGGAGCTTTCGTT.

The chain carries TRBV27 and TRBJ1-4; D is ambiguous. CDR3 length: 17 amino acids. Germline CDR1 and CDR2: MNHEY and SMNVEV (reference sequence). V was cut by 4 bases and J by 0 bases, with 15 bases left in between. CDR3 loop: CASSSARHLTTNEKLFF. The CDR3 bases are TGTGCCAGCAGTTCAGCCCGACACCTTACAACTAATGAAAAACTGTTTTTT.

This chain uses TRBV5-1 with TRBJ2-2, with D hard to call. This CDR3 comprises 14 residues. Germline-derived CDR1 and CDR2 are SGHRS and YFSETQ. V lost 5 bases, J lost 0 bases, and 8 bases lay in between. This CDR3 is CASRSQTNTGELFF. DNA of the CDR3: TGCGCCAGCAGAAGTCAGACGAACACCGGGGAGCTGTTTTTT.

The V and J genes are TRBV6-1 and TRBJ2-7; 8 bases line up with TRBD2. Germline assignment: CDR1 MNHNS and CDR2 SASEGT. After removal of 0 bases from V and 0 bases from J, the junction contained 4 bases not matched to a gene. The CDR3 is 16 amino acids. CDR3 nucleotides: TGTGCCAGCAGTGAAGCTGTAGCGGGGAGCTCCTACGAGCAGTACTTC. It encodes CASSEAVAGSSYEQYF.

This rearrangement joins TRBV4-2 to TRBJ2-1; D ambiguous. The CDR3 length is 11 residues. Germline V gives CDR1 LGHNA, CDR2 YNFKEQ. Trimming removed 4 bases from V and 5 bases from J, with 3 bases in between. CDR3 sequence (DNA): TGTGCCAGCAGCCTAAACAATGAGCAGTTCTTC. Its translation is CASSLNNEQFF.

Details on this clone: One junction end does not reproduce the germline sequence, and a read error may be involved. The chain uses TRBV19 and TRBJ2-3, with 8 bases fitting TRBD2. Germline V gives CDR1 LNHDA, CDR2 SQIVND (reference sequence). The CDR3 loop spans 14 amino acids. CDR3 protein: CSAGETTGTDTQYF. The CDR3 DNA reads as TGCTCAGCGGGAGAGACGACGGGCACAGATACGCAGTATTTT.

Here the CDR3 DNA reads TGTGCCAGCAGTTACGGGGCGGGGGGGGCCAACGTCCTGACTTTC. Protein sequence: CASSYGAGGANVLTF. The chain links TRBV6-5 to TRBJ2-6; possibly TRBD2 for D (6 bases). The CDR3 has 15 residues. V was clipped by 2 bases and J by 4 bases, with 9 bases between them. Germline assignment: CDR1 MNHEY and CDR2 SVGAGI.

V gene TRBV10-3 combines with J gene TRBJ2-1; 10 bases are shared with TRBD2. The CDR3 runs to 12 residues. V dropped 7 bases and J dropped 12; count of bases not matched to a gene: 6. Germline lookup yields CDR1 ENHRY and CDR2 SYGVKD. CDR3 sequence: CAITSSSGGQFF. The CDR3 DNA is TGTGCCATCACTTCTTCTAGCGGGGGGCAGTTCTTC.

The V call is TRBV2, the J call TRBJ2-5, with TRBD2 matching 10 bases. Trimming removed 6 bases from V and 3 bases from J; junction bases left unmatched: 4. Germline CDR1 is SNHLY and CDR2 is FYNNEI. The CDR3 is 14 amino acids. CDR3 region: CASRTGTSEETQYF. In DNA, the CDR3 is TGTGCCAGCAGGACTGGGACTAGCGAAGAGACCCAGTACTTC.

V is TRBV11-2 and J is TRBJ1-5, with TRBD1 as a possible D gene (5 bases). The CDR3 has 14 residues. Trimming left V 5 bases short and J 4 bases short, with 12 bases between. CDR1 SGHAT and CDR2 FQNNGV come from the germline V gene. DNA of the CDR3: TGTGCCAGCAGCAGTGTGGGGGGAAATCAGCCCCAGCATTTT. Translation gives CASSSVGGNQPQHF.

The rearrangement joins TRBV28 to TRBJ2-3; D is unresolved. Germline V lookup: CDR1 MDHEN, CDR2 SYDVKM. V shed 2 bases and J shed 0 bases, with 3 bases lying between them. The CDR3 sequence is 13 residues long. The CDR3 nucleotides read TGTGCCAGCAGTTTAGAGAGCACAGATACGCAGTATTTT. Protein: CASSLESTDTQYF.

This clone appeared a single time. The chain carries TRBV2 and TRBJ2-7, with D tentatively TRBD1 (6 bases). This CDR3 spans 14 amino acids. Germline CDR1 SNHLY, CDR2 FYNNEI. Trimming removed 7 bases from V and 0 bases from J, with 13 bases in between. In DNA form, the CDR3 reads TGTGCCAGCAAGGGGGAGTGGGGCTCCTACGAGCAGTACTTC. It translates to CASKGEWGSYEQYF.

CDR3 sequence (DNA): TGTGCCAGCAGTTACGACGGGGGACGGGGAACCTACGAGCAGTACTTC. It is translated as CASSYDGGRGTYEQYF. This chain uses TRBV6-5 with TRBJ2-5; D possibly corresponds to TRBD2 (6 bases). The J call may be wrong; the DNA end is better matched by TRBJ2-7. The CDR3 has 16 residues. Germline lookup yields CDR1 MNHEY and CDR2 SVGAGI.

The chain employs TRBV30 and TRBJ2-7, with 8 bases aligning to TRBD1. The CDR3 extends over 12 amino acids. The germline V gene encodes CDR1 GTSNPN and CDR2 SVGIG (reference sequence). Trimming at V came to 3 bases and at J to 6 bases, leaving 4 bases not matched to a gene. The CDR3 region has the DNA TGTGCCTGGAGCAGACAGGGGAGCGAGCAGTACTTC. Its protein is CAWSRQGSEQYF. Full variable domain (missing parts from reference TRBV30 and TRBJ2-7): SQTIHQWPATLVQPVGSPLSLECTVEGTSNPNLYWYRQAAGRGLQLLFYSVGIGQISSEVPQNLSASRPQDRQFILSSKKLLLSDSGFYLCAWSRQGSEQYFGPGTRLTVT.

The J gene is TRBJ1-1, the V gene TRBV10-3; D perhaps matches TRBD1 (5 bases). The CDR3 has 15 amino acids. Germline V lookup: CDR1 ENHRY, CDR2 SYGVKD. Trimming took off 6 bases at V and 7 bases at J, with 21 bases between the two ends. The DNA of the CDR3 is TGTGCCATCAGCGCCCCGGGGGGGACGGTGGGTGAAGCTTTCTTT. Encoded protein: CAISAPGGTVGEAFF.

This chain uses TRBV5-1 with TRBJ2-7, with a weak D call TRBD2 (5 bases). CDR1 and CDR2 from the germline V gene are SGHRS and YFSETQ. The V and J ends lost 0 bases and 7 bases respectively, with 11 bases between them. The CDR3 contains 13 residues. The CDR3 region is CASSLDATGEQYF. In DNA, the CDR3 is TGCGCCAGCAGCTTGGACGCGACGGGGGAGCAGTACTTC.